This T cell receptor beta chain originates from a study of response to subunit inactivated influenza vaccine. A single record per CDR3 protein comes from TCRdb applying MiXCR to the RT-PCR reads. The sample contains about 650,000 distinct CDR3 sequences, 14% of which appear only once. The CDR3 is 13 residues long. Germline V lookup: CDR1 MNHEY, CDR2 SVGEGT. Trimming stripped 2 bases from V and 3 bases from J, with 7 bases between. This sequence was found in a man aged 45 to 65 who received an inactivated influenza vaccine. The V gene is TRBV6-2 or TRBV6-3, the J gene TRBJ1-1, with D uncertain. The source material was PBMCs from blood, sampled less than 15 days before vaccination. CDR3 bases: TGTGCCAGCAGTTACGGAAGTGACACTGAAGCTTTCTTT. It encodes CASSYGSDTEAFF.